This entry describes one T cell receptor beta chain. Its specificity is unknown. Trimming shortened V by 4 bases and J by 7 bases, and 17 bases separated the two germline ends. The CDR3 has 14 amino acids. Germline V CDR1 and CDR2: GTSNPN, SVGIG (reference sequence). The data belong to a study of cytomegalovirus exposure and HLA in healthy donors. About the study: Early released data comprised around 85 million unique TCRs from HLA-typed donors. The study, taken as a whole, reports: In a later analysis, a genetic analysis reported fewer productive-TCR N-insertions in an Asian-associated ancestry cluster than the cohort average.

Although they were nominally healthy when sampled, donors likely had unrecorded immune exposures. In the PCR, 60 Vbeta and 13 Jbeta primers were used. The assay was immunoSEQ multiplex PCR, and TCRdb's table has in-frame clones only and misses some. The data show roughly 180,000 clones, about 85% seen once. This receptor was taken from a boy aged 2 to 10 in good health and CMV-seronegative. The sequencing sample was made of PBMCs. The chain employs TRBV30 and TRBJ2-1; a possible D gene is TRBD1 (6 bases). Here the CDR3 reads CAWNKRQGWNEQFF. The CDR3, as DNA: TGTGCCTGGAACAAACGCCAGGGGTGGAATGAGCAGTTCTTC.